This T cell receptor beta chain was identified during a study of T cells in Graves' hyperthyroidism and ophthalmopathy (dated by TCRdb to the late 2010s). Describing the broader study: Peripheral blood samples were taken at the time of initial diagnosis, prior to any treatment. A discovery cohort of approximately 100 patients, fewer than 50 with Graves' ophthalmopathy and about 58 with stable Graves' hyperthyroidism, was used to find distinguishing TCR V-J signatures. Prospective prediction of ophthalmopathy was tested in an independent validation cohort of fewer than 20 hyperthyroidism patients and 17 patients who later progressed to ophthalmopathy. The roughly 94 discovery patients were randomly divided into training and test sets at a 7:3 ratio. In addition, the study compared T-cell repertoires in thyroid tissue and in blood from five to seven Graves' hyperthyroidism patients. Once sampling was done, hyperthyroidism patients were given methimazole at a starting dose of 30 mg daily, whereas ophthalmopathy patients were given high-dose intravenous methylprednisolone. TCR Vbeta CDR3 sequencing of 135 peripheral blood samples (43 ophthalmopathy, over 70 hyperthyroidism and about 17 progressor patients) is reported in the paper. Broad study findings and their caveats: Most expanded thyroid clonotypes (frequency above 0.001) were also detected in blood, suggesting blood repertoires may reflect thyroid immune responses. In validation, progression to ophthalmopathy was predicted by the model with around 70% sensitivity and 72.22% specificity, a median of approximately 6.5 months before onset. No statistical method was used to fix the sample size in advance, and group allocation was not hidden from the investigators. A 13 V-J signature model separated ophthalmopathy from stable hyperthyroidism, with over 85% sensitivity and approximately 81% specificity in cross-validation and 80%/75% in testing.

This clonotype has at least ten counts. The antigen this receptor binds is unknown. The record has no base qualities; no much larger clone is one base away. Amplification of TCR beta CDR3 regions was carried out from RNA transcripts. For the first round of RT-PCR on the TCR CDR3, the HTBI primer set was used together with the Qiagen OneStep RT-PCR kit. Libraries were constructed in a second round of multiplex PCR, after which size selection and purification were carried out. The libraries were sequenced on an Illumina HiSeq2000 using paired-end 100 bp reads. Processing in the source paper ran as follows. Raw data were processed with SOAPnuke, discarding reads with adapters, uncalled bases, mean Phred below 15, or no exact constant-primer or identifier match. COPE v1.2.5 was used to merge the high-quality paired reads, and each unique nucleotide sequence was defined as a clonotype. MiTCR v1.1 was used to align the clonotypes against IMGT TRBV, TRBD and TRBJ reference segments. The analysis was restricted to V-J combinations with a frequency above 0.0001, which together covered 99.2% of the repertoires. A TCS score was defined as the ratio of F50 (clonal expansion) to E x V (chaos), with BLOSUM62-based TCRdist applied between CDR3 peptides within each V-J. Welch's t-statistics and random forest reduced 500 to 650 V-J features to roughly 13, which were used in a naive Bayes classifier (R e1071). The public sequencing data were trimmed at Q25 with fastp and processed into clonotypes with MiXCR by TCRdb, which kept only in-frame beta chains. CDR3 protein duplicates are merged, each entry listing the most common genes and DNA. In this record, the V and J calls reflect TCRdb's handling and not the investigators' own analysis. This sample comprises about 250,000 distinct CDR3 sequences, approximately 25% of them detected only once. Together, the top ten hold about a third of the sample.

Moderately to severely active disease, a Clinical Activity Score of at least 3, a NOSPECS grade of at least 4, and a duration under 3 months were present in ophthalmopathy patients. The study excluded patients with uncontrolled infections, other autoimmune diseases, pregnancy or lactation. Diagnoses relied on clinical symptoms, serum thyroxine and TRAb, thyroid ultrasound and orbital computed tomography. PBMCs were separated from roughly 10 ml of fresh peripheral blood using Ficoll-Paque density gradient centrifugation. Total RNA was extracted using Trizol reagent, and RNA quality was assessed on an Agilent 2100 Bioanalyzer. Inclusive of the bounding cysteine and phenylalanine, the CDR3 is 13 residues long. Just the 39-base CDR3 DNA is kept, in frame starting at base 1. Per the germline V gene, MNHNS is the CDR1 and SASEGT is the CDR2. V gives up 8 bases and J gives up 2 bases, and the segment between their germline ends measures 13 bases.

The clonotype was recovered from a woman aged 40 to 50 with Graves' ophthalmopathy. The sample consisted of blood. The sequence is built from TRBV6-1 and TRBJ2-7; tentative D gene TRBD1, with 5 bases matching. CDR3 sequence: CASGTTAPYEQYF. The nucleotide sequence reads TGTGCCAGCGGCACGACAGCCCCCTACGAGCAGTACTTC.